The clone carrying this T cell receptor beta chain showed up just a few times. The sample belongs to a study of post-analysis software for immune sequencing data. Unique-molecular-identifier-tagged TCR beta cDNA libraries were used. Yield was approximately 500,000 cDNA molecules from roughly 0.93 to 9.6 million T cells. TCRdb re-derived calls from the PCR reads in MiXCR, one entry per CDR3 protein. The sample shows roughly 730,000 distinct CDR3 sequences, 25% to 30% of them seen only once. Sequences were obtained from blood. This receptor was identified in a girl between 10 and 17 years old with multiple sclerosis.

CDR3 DNA sequence: TGCGCCAGCAGCTTAAGACTAGCGAGCTCCTACAATGAGCAGTTCTTC. As protein: CASSLRLASSYNEQFF. The genes are TRBV5-1 and TRBJ2-1, with 8 bases matching TRBD2. The V and J ends lost 2 bases and 0 bases, in that order; junction bases with no gene match: 4. Germline loops: CDR1 SGHRS, CDR2 YFSETQ. This CDR3 region has 16 residues.